This T cell receptor (beta chain) stems from a study of cytomegalovirus exposure and HLA in healthy donors. Study context: Among the 300 to 500 genotyped donors, 65% to 85% were placed in the Caucasian-associated ancestry cluster.

Researchers ran the PCR with 60 Vbeta and 13 Jbeta primers. Clones were read by immunoSEQ multiplex PCR, and TCRdb kept only the in-frame ones, dropping some. Here the sample spans some 150,000 clones, approximately 90% being singletons. General study results and limits: A later analysis showed TCR association rates differing by HLA locus, peaking at DRB1 and lowest at HLA-C. A later analysis associated 15,000 or so TCR beta sequences with HLA alleles at a 0.05 false discovery rate. Cytomegalovirus-associated TCR beta chains were listed, numbering over 150.

As to this clone: What it recognizes is unknown.

V lost 0 bases, J lost 6 bases, and 8 bases stayed unmatched. There are 16 residues in the CDR3. Germline CDR1 SGHDN, CDR2 FVKESK. This chain connects TRBV14 to TRBJ1-2; 9 bases map to TRBD1. This receptor was identified in a woman in her twenties or thirties in good health and CMV-seronegative. The sequencing input was PBMCs. CDR3 DNA: TGTGCCAGCAGCCAAGAAATCCCCGGGACAGGGAATGGCTACACCTTC. It yields the protein CASSQEIPGTGNGYTF.